This T cell receptor (beta chain) came from a study (dated by TCRdb to between 2014 and 2017). In the study overall: The study examined whether tumor-infiltrating Tregs in breast cancer are drawn from blood Tregs or arise in situ by conversion from other CD4+ T cell subsets.

General findings and caveats noted by the study authors: Tumor memory CD4+ T cell TCR gene usage clustered with blood and lymph node memory CD4+ cells and lymph node naive CD4+ cells. The validation in the larger cohort was limited to a single TCR beta V-J rearrangement instead of whole repertoires. The TCR alpha and beta sequences of tumor-infiltrating Tregs showed the greatest overlap with tumor naive CD4+ T cells, followed by blood naive CD4+ T cells.

To purify naive CD4+ T cells, the Miltenyi Naive CD4+ T Cell Isolation kit was used, and CD25 microbeads served to deplete Tregs. Tregs, naive and memory CD4+ T cells from tumor, blood and ipsilateral draining lymph nodes of roughly 5 breast cancer patients underwent full-length TCR alpha and beta sequencing. Tumor tissue and lymph nodes obtained from ipsilateral axillary dissection were perfused with PBS, minced and then digested with collagenase I and hyaluronidase. Mononuclear cells from lymph nodes or around 48 ml of peripheral blood were isolated by Ficoll density gradient centrifugation. A purity exceeding 90% was confirmed by FACS for the sorted cell populations. The CDR3 holds 14 amino acids from the cysteine to the phenylalanine. The sequence is cut down to CDR3 DNA, 42 bases in frame from base 1. A distance of 12 bases separates the germline ends of V and J, which lose 4 bases and 2 bases respectively. The germline V gene gives CDR1 as LGHNA and CDR2 as YNFKEQ.

As regards this clonotype: This receptor's antigen is unknown. Base qualities are not at hand, and no much larger clone is one base apart.

Full-length TCR variable regions were amplified by 5' RACE PCR with constant-region reverse primers, and semi-nested PCR with Nested Universal Primer A was subsequently performed. Using the ReliaPrep RNA Cell Miniprep System, total RNA was extracted, and the SMARTer RACE 5'/3' Kit was then used to reverse transcribe the RNA into 5'RACE-ready cDNA. Multiplex adaptors were used to barcode the full-length TCR alpha and beta libraries, which were then sequenced on an Illumina MiSeq. As for the original processing: For each of nine subset-tissue groups, sequencing data from the five patients were pooled, and the groups were then compared using unsupervised clustering of TCR gene usage. The Morisita-Horn index was used to calculate repertoire similarity, with shared sequences weighted by how much each contributed to each repertoire. TCRdb reprocessed the public reads (quality trimming at Q25 with fastp, clone calling with MiXCR) and kept in-frame beta chains. Rows with a matching CDR3 protein are joined into one entry that keeps the most common DNA and genes. TCRdb, rather than the study authors, made the V and J calls. The sample table holds almost 9,000 distinct CDR3 sequences, of which about a quarter were seen once. The ten largest account for under 6% of the sample.

The TCR originated in a female donor with breast cancer. The chain uses TRBV4-2 and TRBJ2-7, with the D assignment possibly TRBD1 or TRBD2, given 5 matching bases for each. The sequenced material came from naive CD4+ T cells sorted from a lymph node. Per the publication, the cell subset or site label means: naive CD4+ T cells, CD4+CD45RA+CD25-. CDR3 loop: CASSPGTPTYEQYF. The DNA sequence reads TGTGCCAGCAGCCCAGGGACGCCTACCTACGAGCAGTACTTC.